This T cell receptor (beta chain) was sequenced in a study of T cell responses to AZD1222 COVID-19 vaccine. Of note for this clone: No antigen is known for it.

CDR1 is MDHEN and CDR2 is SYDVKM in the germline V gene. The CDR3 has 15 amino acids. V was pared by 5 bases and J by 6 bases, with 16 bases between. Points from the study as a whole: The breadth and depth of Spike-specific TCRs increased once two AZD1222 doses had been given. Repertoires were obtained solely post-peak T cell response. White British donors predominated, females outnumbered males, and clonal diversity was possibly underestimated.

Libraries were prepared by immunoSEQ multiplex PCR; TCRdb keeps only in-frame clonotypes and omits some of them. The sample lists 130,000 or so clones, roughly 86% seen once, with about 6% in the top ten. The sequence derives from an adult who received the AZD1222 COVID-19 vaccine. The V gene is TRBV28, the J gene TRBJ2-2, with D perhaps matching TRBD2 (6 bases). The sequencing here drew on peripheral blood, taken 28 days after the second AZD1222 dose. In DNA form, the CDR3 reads TGTGCCAGCAGTCGCGGGACGGATTGGTCCGGGGAGCTGTTTTTT. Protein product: CASSRGTDWSGELFF.